The rows below give T cell receptor beta chains drawn from one sample of a study of blood T cell repertoires in COVID-19. TCRdb's copy holds only in-frame clones and misses some; the assay was immunoSEQ multiplex PCR. There are about 45,000 clones in the sample; about nine tenths occur only once, and roughly 10% lies in the top ten. The sequencing input was peripheral blood. The receptor set was obtained from a human donor in a cohort sampled during active COVID-19. The CDR3 runs from the conserved cysteine through the conserved F or W. D genes are given only for firm matches. Clone size is given for some rows only: seen once, a few or many times, or a class if the clone is expanded.

size,D,V,J,DNA,CDR3
NA,NA,TRBV30,TRBJ1-6,TGTGCCTGGGGAGGGCAGGGAAGGTATTCACCCCTCCACTTT,CAWGGQGRYSPLHF
NA,NA,TRBV7-3,TRBJ2-3,TGTGCCAGCAGCTTGACCGGGGGTGCAGATACGCAGTATTTT,CASSLTGGADTQYF
NA,NA,TRBV5-6,TRBJ2-6,TGTGCCAGCAGCCAAGGCCCCCCCCGGGCTGGGGCCAACGTCCTGACTTTC,CASSQGPPRAGANVLTF
once,NA,TRBV3-1/TRBV3-2,TRBJ1-1,TGTGCCAGCAGCCCAGGGTTGACGAACACTGAAGCTTTCTTT,CASSPGLTNTEAFF
NA,TRBD1,TRBV6-5,TRBJ1-6,TGTGCCACCGGACAGGGAGGTTCACCCCTCCACTTT,CATGQGGSPLHF
NA,NA,TRBV7-9,TRBJ1-3,TGTGCCAGCAGCTCACACCGCTCTGGAAACACCATATATTTT,CASSSHRSGNTIYF
NA,TRBD2,TRBV9,TRBJ2-7,TGTGCCAGCAGCGTAGTTCCTAGCGGGGGGGTCGAGCAGTACTTC,CASSVVPSGGVEQYF
NA,NA,TRBV18,TRBJ2-3,TGTGCCAGCTCACCACTAGCTAGCTTCAGGTCAGATACGCAGTATTTT,CASSPLASFRSDTQYF
NA,TRBD1,TRBV6-5,TRBJ1-1,TGTGCCAGCAGAGGACAGGAGATTAACACTGAAGCTTTCTTT,CASRGQEINTEAFF
NA,NA,TRBV7-6,TRBJ2-3,TGTGCCAGCAGCAATAGGGAGGATACGCAGTATTTT,CASSNREDTQYF
NA,NA,TRBV4-1,TRBJ2-3,TGCGCCAGCAGCCAAGATCTAACAGATACGCAGTATTTT,CASSQDLTDTQYF
NA,NA,TRBV30,TRBJ2-3,TGTGCCTGGAGTACGAGCGACTATTGGCGGGGTGGTAAGGTTACGCAGTATTTT,CAWSTSDYWRGGKVTQYF
NA,NA,TRBV5-5,TRBJ1-5,TGTGCCAGCAGCCAAATACAGGATAGCAATCAGCCCCAGCATTTT,CASSQIQDSNQPQHF
NA,TRBD1,TRBV18,TRBJ2-3,TGTGCCAGCTCACCAGGGACAGGGAGGACAGATACGCAGTATTTT,CASSPGTGRTDTQYF
medium-sized,TRBD1,TRBV10-3,TRBJ1-1,TGTGCCATCAGTGACCTCGTTACAGGGGTCACCACTGAAGCTTTCTTT,CAISDLVTGVTTEAFF
NA,TRBD2,TRBV5-1,TRBJ2-7,TGCGCCCGCAGCTGGGGGACTAGCGGGGGGAGCTCCTACGAGCAGTACTTC,CARSWGTSGGSSYEQYF
NA,TRBD1,TRBV2,TRBJ1-4,TGTGCCAGCAAAGGGACAGGTGATGAAAAACTGTTTTTT,CASKGTGDEKLFF
NA,TRBD1,TRBV2,TRBJ1-4,TGTGCCAGCAGTCTCCGGGACAGGGCTGAAAAACTGTTTTTT,CASSLRDRAEKLFF
NA,TRBD1,TRBV11-2,TRBJ1-1,TGTGCCAGCAGCTTGACCGGGACAGGGGGTGGGGACACTGAAGCTTTCTTT,CASSLTGTGGGDTEAFF
NA,NA,TRBV29-1,TRBJ2-2,TGCAGCGTTGGGCGGGATATCACCGGGGAGCTGTTTTTT,CSVGRDITGELFF
NA,TRBD1,TRBV5-4,TRBJ2-1,TGTGCCAGCAGCCTGGACAGGGGGGGCTACAATGAGCAGTTCTTC,CASSLDRGGYNEQFF
NA,NA,TRBV19,TRBJ2-2,TGTGCCAGTAGTATCTTCGCAGGGGCTGCCGGGGAGCTGTTTTTT,CASSIFAGAAGELFF
NA,NA,TRBV7-3,TRBJ2-1,TGTGCCAGCAGCTTAAGTGGGGGCGAGCAGTTCTTC,CASSLSGGEQFF
NA,TRBD1,TRBV2,TRBJ1-2,TGTGCCACGTTACCAGACAGGGGAATGGATGGCTACACCTTC,CATLPDRGMDGYTF
NA,NA,TRBV6-5,TRBJ1-1,TGTGCCAGCAGTTACTCAGGGGGTGGCACTGAAGCTTTCTTT,CASSYSGGGTEAFF
NA,TRBD2,TRBV24-1,TRBJ2-3,TGTGCCACCAGTGACCAGACTAGCGGGGGAACAGATACGCAGTATTTT,CATSDQTSGGTDTQYF
NA,TRBD1,TRBV7-2,TRBJ1-1,TGTGCCAGCAGCTTAGCGCAGGGGACAGGGATCACTGAAGCTTTCTTT,CASSLAQGTGITEAFF
NA,NA,TRBV11-2,TRBJ2-3,TGTGCCAGCAGCTCTGAGGCGGGGGCCCTCACAGATACGCAGTATTTT,CASSSEAGALTDTQYF
few,NA,TRBV3-1/TRBV3-2,TRBJ2-3,TGTGCCAGCAGCCAAGGGGAGGGGGGCGCAGATACGCAGTATTTT,CASSQGEGGADTQYF
NA,NA,TRBV27,TRBJ2-3,TGTGCCAGCAGGGGACTGGATTATCATACGCAGTATTTT,CASRGLDYHTQYF
NA,NA,TRBV11-2,TRBJ1-1,TGTGCCAGCAGCTTAATCCCAACTCGAGACACTGAAGCTTTCTTT,CASSLIPTRDTEAFF
NA,NA,TRBV2,TRBJ1-2,TGTGCCAGCATTGTGGAGGGGACGACGTATGGCTACACCTTC,CASIVEGTTYGYTF
NA,TRBD2,TRBV6-5,TRBJ2-3,TGTGCCAGCAGCCTACTAGCGCCAGATACGCAGTATTTT,CASSLLAPDTQYF